This T cell receptor (beta chain) was sequenced for a study of Ad26.COV2.S vaccination and SARS-CoV-2 variants. Study-level background: Dosing was one shot or two shots 56 days apart.

Generated by immunoSEQ multiplex PCR, the TCRdb table keeps only in-frame clones and is missing some. In the table there are about 680,000 clones, 89% of which are singletons. Treatment meaning: roughly 20 received Ad26.COV2.S at low or high dose, single or two shots; five or six received placebo; per-sample allocation not given. Repertoires come from day 63 after the first vaccine or placebo injection. The trim removed 7 bases at V and 5 bases at J, leaving 7 bases unmatched. The CDR3 length is 12 residues. In germline, CDR1 is SQVTM, CDR2 ANQGSEA. Sample: peripheral blood, taken in a trial of Ad26.COV2.S vaccine versus placebo. This TCR was sampled from a person aged 18 to 59 who received the Ad26.COV2.S COVID-19 vaccine or a placebo. This chain joins TRBV29-1 and TRBJ2-7; 8 bases align to TRBD1. This CDR3 is CSGRDRGHEQYF. Here the CDR3 DNA reads TGCAGCGGCCGCGACAGGGGCCACGAGCAGTACTTC.